One sample yielded the 31 T cell receptor beta chains listed below, sequenced in a study of cytomegalovirus exposure and HLA in healthy donors. It was with 60 Vbeta and 13 Jbeta primers that the PCR ran. Only in-frame clones appear in the TCRdb table, and some are missing; sequencing was by immunoSEQ multiplex PCR. This repertoire shows 120,000 or so clones, 72% found once; its top ten account for around 4%. The sample taken for sequencing was PBMCs. These receptor sequences come from a man younger than 40 in good health and CMV-seronegative.

The chain recombines TRBV28 with TRBJ1-2; the match to TRBD1 covers 10 bases. V lost 3 bases, J lost 7 bases, and 11 bases stayed unmatched. This CDR3 spans 16 amino acids. Per the germline V gene, CDR1 is MDHEN and CDR2 is SYDVKM. DNA of the CDR3: TGTGCCAGCAGTTTCCCTGGGACAGGGGTCTCCGCTGGCTACACCTTC. This encodes CASSFPGTGVSAGYTF.

The chain uses TRBV4-3 and TRBJ2-5; 10 nucleotides agree with TRBD1. Germline V gene data show CDR1 as LGHNA and CDR2 as YSLEER. The CDR3 is 15 amino acids. V shed 2 bases and J 4 bases; nucleotides not matched to a gene: 4. Written as DNA, the CDR3 is TGCGCCAGCAGCCAACTAGGGACAGGGGCAGAGACCCAGTACTTC. As protein: CASSQLGTGAETQYF.

The gene calls are TRBV6-6 and TRBJ1-6, with D possibly TRBD1 on 5 matching bases. V lost 4 bases and J lost 10, with 17 bases in between. Germline CDR1 and CDR2: MNHNY and SVGAGI (reference sequence). The CDR3 length is 15 residues. The CDR3 region is CASSWGGSFWSPLHF. For the CDR3, the DNA is TGTGCCAGCAGTTGGGGGGGTTCCTTTTGGTCACCCCTCCACTTT.

This clone has a handful of counts. The CDR3 loop is CAIGGTGYGNTIYF. CDR3 DNA sequence: TGTGCCATCGGTGGAACGGGATATGGAAACACCATATATTTT. The chain links TRBV10-3 to TRBJ1-3; D not certain. Trimming shortened V by 8 bases and J by 3 bases, and 14 bases separated the two germline ends. Germline V lookup: CDR1 ENHRY, CDR2 SYGVKD. The CDR3 consists of 14 residues.

This chain joins TRBV7-9 and TRBJ1-3; 8 nucleotides align to TRBD1. This CDR3 has 17 residues. Germline V gene lookup returns CDR1 SEHNR and CDR2 FQNEAQ (reference sequence). With 5 bases clipped from V and 0 bases from J, the junction kept 9 bases outside the gene matches. The CDR3 loop is CASSAPTGDRSGNTIYF. Here the CDR3 DNA reads TGTGCCAGCAGCGCCCCGACAGGGGACCGCTCTGGAAACACCATATATTTT.

This clone was counted a single time. The V call is TRBV19, the J call TRBJ2-1; perhaps TRBD2 as D (5 bases). The CDR3 has 14 residues. Trimming cost V 4 bases and J 5 bases, with 12 bases left between them. Germline loops: CDR1 LNHDA, CDR2 SQIVND (reference sequence). The CDR3 reads CASSSPSGNNEQFF. CDR3 bases: TGTGCCAGTAGTAGCCCCAGCGGAAACAATGAGCAGTTCTTC.

V gene TRBV10-3 combines with J gene TRBJ2-5; no definite D call. Germline assignment: CDR1 ENHRY and CDR2 SYGVKD. Deletions cut 2 bases from V and 3 bases from J, with 7 bases between. CDR3 length: 13 amino acids. CDR3 DNA: TGTGCCATCAGTGAGACTGATGAAGAGACCCAGTACTTC. Translation: CAISETDEETQYF.

The V gene is TRBV5-1, the J gene TRBJ1-2, with 7 bases matching TRBD1. In germline, CDR1 is SGHRS, CDR2 YFSETQ. The CDR3 covers 14 residues. The junction had 3 bases not matched to a gene; V was cut back by 2 bases and J by 2 bases. CDR3 protein: CASSFTTGNYGYTF. The CDR3 region has the DNA TGCGCCAGCAGCTTTACGACAGGGAACTATGGCTACACCTTC.

This rearrangement joins TRBV5-1 to TRBJ2-5, with 8 bases identical to TRBD1. Germline V CDR1 and CDR2: SGHRS, YFSETQ. The CDR3 sequence is 15 residues long. The V and J ends lost 4 bases and 4 bases, in that order; junction bases with no gene match: 9. The CDR3 is CASSLGTGFTETQYF. DNA of the CDR3: TGCGCCAGCAGCCTAGGGACAGGATTTACAGAGACCCAGTACTTC.

The V and J genes are TRBV10-1 and TRBJ2-3; possibly TRBD2 for D (5 bases). The germline CDR1 and CDR2 sequences are WNHNN and SYGVQD (reference sequence). Trimming left V 2 bases short and J 2 bases short, with 8 bases between. This CDR3 spans 14 amino acids. The DNA for the CDR3 is TGCGCCAGCAGTGAGGACTACGACACAGATACGCAGTATTTT. Translating gives CASSEDYDTDTQYF.

The J gene is TRBJ2-7, the V gene TRBV5-1, with 12 bases fitting TRBD1. J gave up 3 bases and V 3 bases, and 4 bases lay outside the gene matches. Per germline, CDR1 SGHRS and CDR2 YFSETQ. The CDR3 is made up of 15 amino acids. The CDR3 here is CASSSGTGGNYEQYF. The CDR3 region has the DNA TGCGCCAGCAGCTCTGGGACAGGGGGCAACTACGAGCAGTACTTC.

The CDR3 loop reads CASSLEVGGAQYF. In DNA form, the CDR3 reads TGTGCCAGCAGCTTGGAGGTAGGAGGAGCCCAGTACTTC. This chain joins TRBV5-4 and TRBJ2-5; D might be TRBD2 (5 bases). The CDR3 runs to 13 residues. The ends were cut back, 0 bases at V and 9 bases at J, with 12 bases in the middle. CDR1 and CDR2 (germline): SGHNT, YYREEE (reference sequence).

This clone showed up just once. J is TRBJ2-3 and V is TRBV6-5, with D perhaps TRBD1 (6 bases). This CDR3 spans 16 amino acids. CDR1 and CDR2 (germline): MNHEY, SVGAGI. V lost 2 bases and J 2 bases, leaving 14 bases between the germline ends. This CDR3 reads CASSYMDSGSTDTQYF. In nucleotides, the CDR3 is TGTGCCAGCAGTTACATGGACAGCGGCTCCACAGATACGCAGTATTTT.

In DNA form, the CDR3 reads TGTGCCATAGGGGGAGGGCGATATCAGCCCCAGCATTTT. This encodes CAIGGGRYQPQHF. V is TRBV28 and J is TRBJ1-5; D may be TRBD1 (6 bases). The CDR3 is made up of 13 amino acids. Trimming shortened V by 10 bases and J by 5 bases, and 15 bases separated the two germline ends. Germline CDR1 reads MDHEN; CDR2 reads SYDVKM.

The J gene is TRBJ1-2, the V gene TRBV6-1; 7 bases are shared with TRBD1. The junction had 5 bases not matched to a gene; V was cut back by 0 bases and J by 4 bases. The CDR3 runs 15 residues. CDR1 is MNHNS, CDR2 SASEGT, per germline. The CDR3 DNA reads TGTGCCAGCAGTGAAGCGGGAAGGGGGCTCTATGGCTACACCTTC. It yields the protein CASSEAGRGLYGYTF.

The rearrangement joins TRBV6-1 to TRBJ2-7; 12 positions agree with TRBD1. The CDR3 extends over 19 amino acids. The V and J ends lost 2 bases and 0 bases, in that order; junction bases with no gene match: 11. The germline CDR1 and CDR2 sequences are MNHNS and SASEGT. The CDR3 here is CASSEIGDRGPILSYEQYF. DNA for the CDR3: TGTGCCAGCAGTGAAATAGGGGACAGGGGGCCTATACTCTCCTACGAGCAGTACTTC.

The chain carries TRBV7-6 and TRBJ2-2; D call uncertain. The CDR3 extends over 16 amino acids. Deletions cut 1 base from V and 0 bases from J, with 9 bases between. CDR1 is SGHVS, CDR2 FNYEAQ, per germline. This CDR3 reads CASSLVMTPNTGELFF. The CDR3 bases are TGTGCCAGCAGCTTAGTTATGACACCGAACACCGGGGAGCTGTTTTTT.

The V call is TRBV29-1, the J call TRBJ2-7; D not certain. CDR3 length: 12 residues. V was clipped by 3 bases and J by 0 bases, with 6 bases between them. Germline V gene lookup returns CDR1 SQVTM and CDR2 ANQGSEA. The CDR3, as DNA: TGCAGCGTTGATCACGGCTCCTACGAGCAGTACTTC. This translates into CSVDHGSYEQYF.

V is TRBV18 and J is TRBJ2-1; 11 bases are shared with TRBD2. The CDR3 loop spans 15 amino acids. J lost 2 bases, V lost 3 bases, and 0 bases had no gene match. The V gene's germline CDR1 is KGHSH and CDR2 LQKENI. Here the CDR3 DNA reads TGTGCCAGCTCACCTAGCGGGGGGGCCTACAATGAGCAGTTCTTC. Its translation is CASSPSGGAYNEQFF.

The chain combines TRBV5-1 with TRBJ2-3; D possibly corresponds to TRBD2 (6 bases). In germline, CDR1 is SGHRS, CDR2 YFSETQ. The CDR3 sequence is 18 residues long. Deletions cut 0 bases from V and 2 bases from J, with 19 bases between. In DNA form, the CDR3 reads TGCGCCAGCAGCTTGGAGGGGTATAGGGGACTGGACACAGATACGCAGTATTTT. It encodes CASSLEGYRGLDTDTQYF. Using reference TRBV5-1 and TRBJ2-3 for the parts outside the CDR3, the full variable domain is KAGVTQTPRYLIKTRGQQVTLSCSPISGHRSVSWYQQTPGQGLQFLFEYFSETQRNKGNFPGRFSGRQFSNSRSEMNVSTLELGDSALYLCASSLEGYRGLDTDTQYFGPGTRLTVL.

Points on this clone: This sample also contains other DNA sequences that code for the same CDR3. The chain couples TRBV5-1 to TRBJ2-1, with 11 bases fitting TRBD2. V trimming: 0 bases; J trimming: 7 bases; junction bases outside the gene matches: 3. The CDR3 contains 15 residues. From germline, CDR1 is SGHRS and CDR2 YFSETQ. The CDR3 sequence: CASSLDVAGGNEQFF. As DNA, the CDR3 is TGCGCCAGCAGCTTGGATGTAGCGGGGGGGAATGAGCAGTTCTTC.

On this clone: Other DNA sequences in this sample translate to the same CDR3. V gene TRBV7-2 combines with J gene TRBJ1-1; 8 bases are a match to TRBD1. The germline gives CDR1 SGHTA, CDR2 FQGNSA. The CDR3 spans 13 residues. Losses at the gene ends were 3 bases for V and 4 bases for J; bases not matched to a gene: 1. The CDR3 bases are TGTGCCAGCAGCTTTACAGGGGGCACTGAAGCTTTCTTT. Its protein is CASSFTGGTEAFF.

The gene calls are TRBV5-4 and TRBJ2-5, with TRBD1 identical over 7 bases. The assigned J gene may be wrong: the sequence end matches TRBJ2-7 better. CDR1 is SGHNT and CDR2 is YYREEE in the germline V gene (reference sequence). This CDR3 contains 16 residues. The CDR3 nucleotides are TGTGCCAGCAGCTTGGATTTCGACAGGGAAGACTACGAGCAGTACTTC. It is translated as CASSLDFDREDYEQYF.

J is TRBJ1-2 and V is TRBV20-1; D is possibly TRBD1 (5 bases). The V and J ends lost 7 bases and 3 bases respectively, with 9 bases between them. The CDR3 consists of 11 residues. Per the germline V gene, CDR1 is DFQATT and CDR2 is SNEGSKA (reference sequence). As DNA, the CDR3 is TGCAGTGTTCAGGGATACTATGGCTACACCTTC. The encoded protein is CSVQGYYGYTF.

This chain joins TRBV6-1 and TRBJ2-7, with 7 bases lining up with TRBD1. The CDR3 contains 14 residues. With 3 bases clipped from V and 3 bases from J, the junction kept 5 bases outside the gene matches. From germline, CDR1 is MNHNS and CDR2 SASEGT. As DNA, the CDR3 is TGTGCCAGCAGTGAGCGACAGGGTGACTACGAGCAGTACTTC. It translates to CASSERQGDYEQYF.

J is TRBJ1-2 and V is TRBV6-6, with a tentative D call TRBD1 (5 bases). Germline V gene lookup returns CDR1 MNHNY and CDR2 SVGAGI (reference sequence). V lost 2 bases to trimming and J lost 4 bases, with 14 bases between them. CDR3 size: 15 residues. The CDR3 DNA reads TGTGCCAGCAGTTACAGTGGGGTGGGGGGCTATGGCTACACCTTC. As protein: CASSYSGVGGYGYTF.

The rearrangement joins TRBV6-6 to TRBJ2-1; D unresolved. The CDR3 is made up of 16 amino acids. Between the trimmed V and J ends, which lost 6 bases and 0 bases, there was a span of 15 bases. Germline loops: CDR1 MNHNY, CDR2 SVGAGI (reference sequence). CDR3 sequence reads: CASSYRSWSSYNEQFF. The CDR3 nucleotides read TGTGCCAGCAGCTACCGAAGCTGGAGCTCCTACAATGAGCAGTTCTTC.

This chain joins TRBV4-1 and TRBJ1-1, with TRBD1 identical over 9 bases. The length of the CDR3 is 17 residues. Per germline, CDR1 MGHRA and CDR2 YSYEKL. J lost 3 bases, V lost 0 bases, and 8 bases had no gene match. For the CDR3, the DNA is TGCGCCAGCAGCCAAGACCCTTCGACAGGGGGACACACTGAAGCTTTCTTT. Residues: CASSQDPSTGGHTEAFF.

Only a few counts were recorded for this clone. This sequence joins TRBV11-2 and TRBJ2-1; 12 bases line up with TRBD2. There are 17 residues in the CDR3. The germline V gene has CDR1 SGHAT and CDR2 FQNNGV. Trimming cost V 5 bases and J 12 bases; bases outside gene matches: 17. The CDR3 DNA reads TGTGCCAGCAGCCTAATGGGCCCTAGCGGGGGGGCAATGGGGCAGTTCTTC. This gives the protein CASSLMGPSGGAMGQFF. The whole variable domain, remainder taken from reference TRBV11-2 and TRBJ2-1, is EAGVAQSPRYKIIEKRQSVAFWCNPISGHATLYWYQQILGQGPKLLIQFQNNGVVDDSQLPKDRFSAERLKGVDSTLKIQPAKLEDSAVYLCASSLMGPSGGAMGQFFGPGTRLTVL.

The V and J genes are TRBV5-1 and TRBJ2-1; 9 nucleotides align to TRBD1. Germline lookup yields CDR1 SGHRS and CDR2 YFSETQ. CDR3 length: 15 amino acids. Unmatched junction bases numbered 10, after V lost 6 bases and J lost 6 bases. CDR3 coding DNA: TGCGCCAGCACCCGATCCGGGACAGGGAGCAATGAGCAGTTCTTC. Translation: CASTRSGTGSNEQFF.

The chain has TRBV7-6 and TRBJ2-7; the D gene is possibly TRBD1 (6 bases). V shed 10 bases and J shed 0 bases, with 13 bases lying between them. CDR3 length: 13 amino acids. Germline values: CDR1 SGHVS, CDR2 FNYEAQ. Written as DNA, the CDR3 is TGTGCCAATCAGGGGTCAAGCTCCTACGAGCAGTACTTC. Amino acids: CANQGSSSYEQYF. Drawing the rest from reference TRBV7-6 and TRBJ2-7, the complete variable domain is GAGVSQSPRYKVTKRGQDVALRCDPISGHVSLYWYRQALGQGPEFLTYFNYEAQQDKSGLPNDRFSAERPEGSISTLTIQRTEQRDSAMYRCANQGSSSYEQYFGPGTRLTVT.